These 26 T cell receptor beta chains were sequenced from one sample in a study of T cells in Graves' hyperthyroidism and ophthalmopathy. Using RNA transcripts as the source, TCR beta CDR3 regions were amplified. RT-PCR in the first round (using the HTBI primer set) targeted the TCR CDR3. TCRdb reanalysed the multiplex PCR reads using MiXCR and keeps one entry per CDR3 protein. Altogether 350,000 to 400,000 distinct CDR3 sequences are present, approximately 17% being singletons, with the ten largest covering around 40%. Sequencing used blood. The receptors were sampled from a man aged 18 to 30 with Graves' ophthalmopathy.

The chain combines TRBV9 with TRBJ2-5, with a possible D match to TRBD1 (6 bases). Deletions cut 1 base from V and 0 bases from J, with 7 bases between. CDR1 is SGDLS and CDR2 is YYNGEE in the germline V gene. The CDR3 consists of 14 residues. In DNA, the CDR3 is TGTGCCAGCAGCGTAACAGGGAACCAAGAGACCCAGTACTTC. This gives the protein CASSVTGNQETQYF.

The sample holds many counts of this clonotype. The V and J genes are TRBV5-5 and TRBJ1-4; possibly TRBD1 for D (5 bases). The CDR3 spans 14 residues. The germline V gene encodes CDR1 SGHKS and CDR2 YYEKEE (reference sequence). Trimming cost V 4 bases and J 5 bases, with 12 bases left between them. CDR3: CASSTRDGNEKLFF. In DNA, the CDR3 is TGTGCCAGCAGCACCAGGGACGGAAATGAAAAACTGTTTTTT.

This clonotype was counted between two and nine times. This sequence joins TRBV24-1 and TRBJ2-1; 11 bases line up with TRBD2. In germline, CDR1 is KGHDR, CDR2 SFDVKD. The CDR3 has 17 residues. With V trimmed by 4 bases and J by 0 bases, 4 bases remained unmatched. The CDR3 here is CATSETSGDPSYNEQFF. CDR3 bases: TGTGCCACCAGTGAGACTAGCGGGGACCCCTCCTACAATGAGCAGTTCTTC.

This clonotype has ten or more counts. In DNA, the CDR3 is TGTGCCAGCAGCTTGGGCGGGGGACCCTACGAGCAGTACTTC. Translating it yields CASSLGGGPYEQYF. This chain links TRBV11-2 with TRBJ2-7; 7 nucleotides match TRBD2. Germline V gene sequence: CDR1 SGHAT, CDR2 FQNNGV. This CDR3 has 14 residues. The trim removed 3 bases at V and 2 bases at J, leaving 4 bases unmatched.

For this clonotype: A much larger clone differs from this one at a single base, so this may be a read error. The chain combines TRBV6-1 with TRBJ1-1; 7 bases are a match to TRBD1. CDR1 and CDR2 (germline): MNHNS, SASEGT. CDR3 length equals 12 residues. The chain's CDR3 is CATSTGNAEAFF. The CDR3 DNA follows: TGTGCCACCTCGACAGGGAACGCTGAAGCTTTCTTT.

Only a few counts were recorded for this clonotype. The V gene is TRBV5-1, the J gene TRBJ2-5, with 13 bases aligning to TRBD2. V trimming: 4 bases; J trimming: 1 base; junction bases outside the gene matches: 4. This CDR3 comprises 16 residues. Germline CDR1 is SGHRS and CDR2 is YFSETQ. CDR3 loop: CASSLRLAGGQETQYF. For the CDR3, the DNA is TGCGCCAGCAGCCTACGACTAGCGGGGGGCCAAGAGACCCAGTACTTC.

This clonotype was seen repeatedly, ten times or more. The J gene is TRBJ2-1, the V gene TRBV20-1; TRBD2 aligns across 9 bases. Germline V gene sequence: CDR1 DFQATT, CDR2 SNEGSKA (reference sequence). The CDR3 length is 15 residues. J was trimmed by 0 bases and V by 5 bases; bases with no gene match: 5. CDR3 region: CSASVAGVSYNEQFF. The CDR3, as DNA: TGCAGTGCTTCCGTAGCGGGGGTCTCCTACAATGAGCAGTTCTTC.

This clonotype was counted ten times or more. This chain joins TRBV4-1 and TRBJ2-5, with D possibly being TRBD1 or TRBD2 (5 bases each). The germline gives CDR1 MGHRA, CDR2 YSYEKL. V lost 1 base to trimming and J lost 2 bases, with 14 bases between them. This CDR3 region has 16 residues. The CDR3 region is CASSQGDWWGQETQYF. CDR3 coding DNA: TGCGCCAGCAGCCAAGGAGATTGGTGGGGGCAAGAGACCCAGTACTTC.

This clonotype was seen repeatedly, ten times or more. The chain joins TRBV7-2 to TRBJ2-7, with D possibly TRBD2 on 6 matching bases. Trimming removed 5 bases from V and 2 bases from J, with 16 bases in between. The CDR3 covers 15 residues. Germline CDR1 SGHTA, CDR2 FQGNSA. The CDR3 here is CASSAYSGSPYEQYF. CDR3 DNA: TGTGCCAGCAGCGCCTACAGCGGGTCCCCCTACGAGCAGTACTTC.

The chain employs TRBV19 and TRBJ2-3, with 10 bases matching TRBD1. This CDR3 has 16 amino acids. Germline CDR1 LNHDA, CDR2 SQIVND (reference sequence). V was pared by 5 bases and J by 2 bases, with 7 bases of the junction left unmatched. This CDR3 reads CASSPGQGLITDTQYF. As DNA, the CDR3 is TGTGCCAGTAGTCCGGGACAGGGGCTGATCACAGATACGCAGTATTTT.

This clonotype was counted at least ten times. A junction end diverges from the germline sequence, so it may reflect a read error. The genes are TRBV5-1 and TRBJ2-1, with a weak D call TRBD2 (7 bases). CDR1 and CDR2 from the germline V gene are SGHRS and YFSETQ. The CDR3 contains 15 residues. CDR3: CASREGGLSFNEQFF. The CDR3 DNA reads TGCGCCAGCAGGGAGGGGGGGCTTTCCTTCAATGAGCAGTTCTTC.

This clonotype was counted a few times. V gene TRBV27 combines with J gene TRBJ2-3, with D hard to call. V lost 3 bases and J 7 bases, leaving 5 bases between the germline ends. The CDR3 loop spans 11 amino acids. Germline V gene sequence: CDR1 MNHEY, CDR2 SMNVEV (reference sequence). This CDR3 reads CASSFRNTQYF. CDR3 DNA sequence: TGTGCCAGCAGTTTTCGAAATACGCAGTATTTT.

This clonotype appeared many times. The chain recombines TRBV4-2 with TRBJ2-7; TRBD1 agrees at 8 bases. CDR3 length: 15 residues. Germline V lookup: CDR1 LGHNA, CDR2 YNFKEQ. Losses at the gene ends were 5 bases for V and 3 bases for J; bases not matched to a gene: 9. CDR3 protein: CASSSRSGTGYEQYF. CDR3 in DNA: TGTGCCAGCAGCTCCAGGTCCGGGACAGGCTACGAGCAGTACTTC.

This clonotype was observed many times. This sequence joins TRBV20-1 and TRBJ1-2; TRBD1 agrees at 8 bases. Germline V gene sequence: CDR1 DFQATT, CDR2 SNEGSKA (reference sequence). With 6 bases clipped from V and 8 bases from J, the junction kept 14 bases outside the gene matches. There are 14 residues in the CDR3. The CDR3 sequence: CSALPGQEVGGYTF. The DNA of the CDR3 is TGCAGTGCACTTCCGGGACAGGAAGTGGGGGGCTACACCTTC.

This clonotype showed up just a few times. V is TRBV10-3 and J is TRBJ2-2; possibly TRBD1 or TRBD2 for D (7 bases each). The CDR3 totals 15 residues. V dropped 5 bases and J dropped 4 bases, with 14 bases sitting between them. Germline CDR1 reads ENHRY; CDR2 reads SYGVKD. Here the CDR3 reads CAISYREGATGELFF. The CDR3 nucleotides are TGTGCCATCAGTTACAGGGAGGGGGCCACCGGGGAGCTGTTTTTT.

This clonotype came up many times. This CDR3 is CASSPHRETGELFF. For the CDR3, the DNA is TGTGCCAGCAGTCCCCATCGGGAGACCGGGGAGCTGTTTTTT. J is TRBJ2-2 and V is TRBV7-3; the D gene is possibly TRBD2 (6 bases). This CDR3 comprises 14 residues. The germline V gene has CDR1 SGHTA and CDR2 FQGTGA. V was clipped by 6 bases and J by 5 bases, with 13 bases between them.

Details on this clonotype: A much larger clonotype is one base distant, so this may be a read error. CDR3 sequence reads: CSANSVWDPNQPQHF. CDR3 DNA sequence: TGCAGTGCTAATAGCGTCTGGGATCCCAATCAGCCCCAGCATTTT. V gene TRBV20-1 combines with J gene TRBJ1-5; no reliable D call. This CDR3 has 15 residues. Germline V gene sequence: CDR1 DFQATT, CDR2 SNEGSKA (reference sequence). Trimming shortened V by 4 bases and J by 3 bases, and 16 bases separated the two germline ends.

The chain uses TRBV5-4 and TRBJ2-3, with D uncertain. The CDR3 is 11 amino acids. Between the trimmed V and J ends, which lost 3 bases and 5 bases, there was a span of 4 bases. Germline-derived CDR1 and CDR2 are SGHNT and YYREEE (reference sequence). The CDR3 nucleotides read TGTGCCAGCAGCTACGTAGATACGCAGTATTTT. Translating gives CASSYVDTQYF.

This clonotype has at least ten counts. CDR3 region: CASSRASGGKETQYF. The CDR3 DNA follows: TGTGCCAGCAGTCGGGCTAGCGGGGGCAAAGAGACCCAGTACTTC. The chain has TRBV2 and TRBJ2-5, with 10 bases matching TRBD2. Per the germline V gene, CDR1 is SNHLY and CDR2 is FYNNEI. The CDR3 totals 15 residues. Germline trimming cut 5 bases from V and 3 bases from J; bases unmatched to any gene: 6.

This clonotype was seen repeatedly, ten times or more. The chain joins TRBV10-2 to TRBJ1-1; D is ambiguous. Germline-derived CDR1 and CDR2 are WSHSY and SAAADI. Trimming left V 6 bases short and J 3 bases short, with 17 bases between. The CDR3 contains 15 residues. The CDR3 DNA sequence: TGCGCCAGCAGGACCCTGACGGGGTGGGACACTGAAGCTTTCTTT. Its protein is CASRTLTGWDTEAFF.

The chain uses TRBV6-5 and TRBJ1-5; D is undetermined. The germline V and J ends were trimmed by 10 bases and 4 bases, with 14 bases remaining between them. Germline V gives CDR1 MNHEY, CDR2 SVGAGI. This CDR3 comprises 13 residues. Here the CDR3 DNA reads TGTGCCACCTACATCGGTGGAAATCAGCCCCAGCATTTT. It yields the protein CATYIGGNQPQHF.

In this sample, this clonotype turned up once. The J gene is TRBJ2-2, the V gene TRBV7-3, with 9 bases fitting TRBD1. The CDR3 has 17 amino acids. Germline CDR1 is SGHTA and CDR2 is FQGTGA. Germline trimming cut 0 bases from V and 8 bases from J; bases unmatched to any gene: 10. For the CDR3, the DNA is TGTGCCAGCAGCTTAACAGGGACAGGGACTCCCGGGGGGGAGCTGTTTTTT. Translation: CASSLTGTGTPGGELFF. Filled out from reference TRBV7-3 and TRBJ2-2, the complete variable domain reads GAGVSQTPSNKVTEKGKYVELRCDPISGHTALYWYRQSLGQGPEFLIYFQGTGAADDSGLPNDRFFAVRPEGSVSTLKIQRTERGDSAVYLCASSLTGTGTPGGELFFGEGSRLTVL.

Only a few counts were recorded for this clonotype. The chain recombines TRBV4-1 with TRBJ1-5; D might be TRBD1 (5 bases). This CDR3 comprises 16 residues. Germline CDR1 is MGHRA and CDR2 is YSYEKL. Trimming removed 0 bases from V and 4 bases from J, with 13 bases in between. The CDR3, as DNA: TGCGCCAGCAGCCAAGAGGGGCAGACTTTGAATCAGCCCCAGCATTTT. Translation gives CASSQEGQTLNQPQHF.

V gene TRBV7-3 combines with J gene TRBJ2-5; D might be TRBD2 (5 bases). The CDR3 extends over 13 amino acids. Germline V CDR1 and CDR2: SGHTA, FQGTGA. Trimming cost V 1 base and J 11 bases, with 14 bases left between them. CDR3 sequence (DNA): TGTGCCAGCAGCTTAAATGGCCCGGACTTACAGTACTTC. Its protein is CASSLNGPDLQYF.

This clonotype has a handful of counts. The genes are TRBV6-1 and TRBJ2-7, with 12 bases fitting TRBD2. Per the germline V gene, CDR1 is MNHNS and CDR2 is SASEGT. Trimming took 2 bases from V and 5 from J; bases not matched to a gene: 4. The CDR3 covers 15 residues. The CDR3 is CASSELAGGLDEQYF. CDR3 DNA: TGTGCCAGCAGTGAACTAGCGGGGGGGCTAGACGAGCAGTACTTC.

This clonotype came up a few times. The V and J genes are TRBV7-6 and TRBJ2-7; 9 nucleotides align to TRBD1. CDR3 size: 16 residues. The J segment lost 3 bases and the V segment lost 5 bases, leaving 11 bases of the junction unmatched. In germline, CDR1 is SGHVS, CDR2 FNYEAQ. The DNA of the CDR3 is TGTGCCAGCAGCCTAGAATCCGGGACAGGGATCTACGAGCAGTACTTC. This translates into CASSLESGTGIYEQYF. The full variable domain, with the rest looked up from reference TRBV7-6 and TRBJ2-7, is GAGVSQSPRYKVTKRGQDVALRCDPISGHVSLYWYRQALGQGPEFLTYFNYEAQQDKSGLPNDRFSAERPEGSISTLTIQRTEQRDSAMYRCASSLESGTGIYEQYFGPGTRLTVT.